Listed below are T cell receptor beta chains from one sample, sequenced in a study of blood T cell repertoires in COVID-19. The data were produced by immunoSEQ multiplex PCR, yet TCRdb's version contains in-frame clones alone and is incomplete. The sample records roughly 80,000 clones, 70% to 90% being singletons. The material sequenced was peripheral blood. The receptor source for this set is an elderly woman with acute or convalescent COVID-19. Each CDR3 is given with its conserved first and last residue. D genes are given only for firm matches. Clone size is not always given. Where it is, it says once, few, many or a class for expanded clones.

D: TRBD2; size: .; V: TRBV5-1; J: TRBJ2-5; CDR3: CASSQGTSGSETQYF; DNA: TGCGCCAGCAGCCAGGGGACTAGCGGGAGTGAGACCCAGTACTTC
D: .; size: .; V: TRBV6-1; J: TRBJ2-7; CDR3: CASSPRVNPYEQYF; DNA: TGTGCCAGCAGTCCCCGGGTGAACCCCTACGAGCAGTACTTC
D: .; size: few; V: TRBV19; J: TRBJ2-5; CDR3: CASSVRPRPQGTQYF; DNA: TGTGCCAGTAGTGTACGGCCCCGGCCCCAGGGGACCCAGTACTTC
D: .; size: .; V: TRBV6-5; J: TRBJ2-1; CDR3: CASLGQTWGYNEQFF; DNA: TGTGCCAGCTTGGGACAAACTTGGGGGTACAATGAGCAGTTCTTC
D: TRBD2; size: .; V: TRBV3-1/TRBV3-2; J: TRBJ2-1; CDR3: CASSQDRPGLAVISYNEQFF; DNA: TGTGCCAGCAGCCAAGATCGCCCGGGACTAGCGGTTATCTCCTACAATGAGCAGTTCTTC
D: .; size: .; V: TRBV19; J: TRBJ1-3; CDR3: CASSTNWGTGNTIYF; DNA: TGTGCCAGTAGTACAAACTGGGGCACTGGAAACACCATATATTTT
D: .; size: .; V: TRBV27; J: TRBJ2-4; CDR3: CASSGQGAGKNIQYF; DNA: TGTGCCAGCAGTGGCCAAGGAGCGGGCAAAAACATTCAGTACTTC
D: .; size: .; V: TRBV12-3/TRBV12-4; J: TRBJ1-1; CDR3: CASALRENTEAFF; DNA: TGTGCCAGCGCCCTGAGGGAGAACACTGAAGCTTTCTTT
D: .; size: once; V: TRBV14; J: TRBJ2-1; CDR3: CASSRHRGGNEQFF; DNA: TGTGCCAGCAGCCGTCATAGGGGGGGCAATGAGCAGTTCTTC
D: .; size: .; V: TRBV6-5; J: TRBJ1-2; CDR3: CASSIEAGAYGYTF; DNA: TGTGCCAGCAGCATTGAGGCAGGGGCCTATGGCTACACCTTC
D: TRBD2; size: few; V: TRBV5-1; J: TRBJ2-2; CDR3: CASSDGTTGDGELFF; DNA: TGCGCCAGCAGCGACGGGACTACCGGTGACGGGGAGCTGTTTTTT
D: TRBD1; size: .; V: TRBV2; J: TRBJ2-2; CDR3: CASSGPIRGQANTGELFF; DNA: TGTGCCAGCAGTGGACCGATTAGAGGACAGGCGAACACCGGGGAGCTGTTTTTT
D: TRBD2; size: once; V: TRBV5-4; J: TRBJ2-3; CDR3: CASSSNAGVDVDTQYF; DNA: TGTGCCAGCAGCTCGAATGCGGGGGTTGATGTAGATACGCAGTATTTT
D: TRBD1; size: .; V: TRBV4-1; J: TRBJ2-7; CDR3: CASSQVGTGNYEQYF; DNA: TGCGCCAGCAGCCAAGTGGGGACAGGAAACTACGAGCAGTACTTC
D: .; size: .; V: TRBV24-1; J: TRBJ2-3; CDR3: CATSDPKDSGYTDTQYF; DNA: TGTGCCACCAGTGATCCCAAGGACAGCGGATACACAGATACGCAGTATTTT
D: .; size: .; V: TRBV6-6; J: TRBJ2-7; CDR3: CASSPTVADEQYF; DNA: TGTGCCAGCAGCCCAACAGTGGCAGACGAGCAGTACTTC
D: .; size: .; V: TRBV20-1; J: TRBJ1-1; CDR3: CSASGQVEAFF; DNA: TGCAGTGCTAGTGGACAAGTTGAAGCTTTCTTT
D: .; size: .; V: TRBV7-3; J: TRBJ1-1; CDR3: CASSIGTTEAFF; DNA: TGTGCCAGCAGCATCGGGACAACTGAAGCTTTCTTT
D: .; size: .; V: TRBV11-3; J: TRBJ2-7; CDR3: CASTAGEGYEQYF; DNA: TGTGCCAGCACTGCAGGTGAGGGATACGAGCAGTACTTC
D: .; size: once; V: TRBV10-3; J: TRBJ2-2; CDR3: CAISAWAGGTGELFF; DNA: TGTGCCATCAGTGCTTGGGCAGGGGGGACCGGGGAGCTGTTTTTT
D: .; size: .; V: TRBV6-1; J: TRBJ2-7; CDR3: CASSDGLRASSYEQYF; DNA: TGTGCCAGCAGTGATGGGCTCAGGGCAAGCTCCTACGAGCAGTACTTC
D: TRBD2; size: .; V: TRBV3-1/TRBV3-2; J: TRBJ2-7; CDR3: CASSALTGLAGLSSYEQYF; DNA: TGTGCCAGCAGCGCTCTGACCGGGCTAGCGGGCCTAAGCTCCTACGAGCAGTACTTC
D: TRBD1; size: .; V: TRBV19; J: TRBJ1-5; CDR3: CATSTGTGEQPQHF; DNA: TGTGCCACCTCAACCGGGACAGGGGAACAGCCCCAGCATTTT
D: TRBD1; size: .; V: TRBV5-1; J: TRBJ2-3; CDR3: CASSLQYRDRGLQDTQYF; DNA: TGCGCCAGCAGCCTTCAGTACCGGGACAGGGGGCTTCAAGATACGCAGTATTTT
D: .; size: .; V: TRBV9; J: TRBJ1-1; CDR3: CASSPIGTEAFF; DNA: TGTGCCAGCAGCCCCATCGGGACTGAAGCTTTCTTT
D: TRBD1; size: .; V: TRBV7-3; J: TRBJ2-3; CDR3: CASSPGQGPTDTQYF; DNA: TGTGCCAGCAGTCCGGGACAGGGTCCCACAGATACGCAGTATTTT
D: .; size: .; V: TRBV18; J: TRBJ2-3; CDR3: CASSPPGVVGADTQYF; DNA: TGTGCCAGCTCACCACCAGGGGTCGTTGGGGCTGATACGCAGTATTTT
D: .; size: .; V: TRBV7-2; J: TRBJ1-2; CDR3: CASSLVGSANYGYTF; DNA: TGTGCCAGCAGCTTAGTTGGTTCGGCTAACTATGGCTACACCTTC